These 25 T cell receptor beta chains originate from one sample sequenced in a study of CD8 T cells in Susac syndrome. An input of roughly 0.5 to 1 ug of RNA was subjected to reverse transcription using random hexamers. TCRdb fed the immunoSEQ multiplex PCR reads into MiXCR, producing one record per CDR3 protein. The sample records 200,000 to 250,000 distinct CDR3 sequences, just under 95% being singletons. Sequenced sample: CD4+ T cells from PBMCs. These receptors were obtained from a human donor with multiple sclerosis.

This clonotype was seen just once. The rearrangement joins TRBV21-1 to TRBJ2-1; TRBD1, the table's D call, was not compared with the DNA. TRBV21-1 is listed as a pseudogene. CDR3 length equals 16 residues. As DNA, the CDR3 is TGTGCCAGCAGCAGCCGGACAGACCTCTCCTACAATGAGCAGTTCTTC. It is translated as CASSSRTDLSYNEQFF.

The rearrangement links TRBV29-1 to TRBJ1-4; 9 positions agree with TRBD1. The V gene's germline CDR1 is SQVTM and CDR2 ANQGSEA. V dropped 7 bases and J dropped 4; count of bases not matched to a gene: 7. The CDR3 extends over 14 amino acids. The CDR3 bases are TGCAGCGCCAGTATGACAGGGGGTAATGAAAAACTGTTTTTT. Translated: CSASMTGGNEKLFF.

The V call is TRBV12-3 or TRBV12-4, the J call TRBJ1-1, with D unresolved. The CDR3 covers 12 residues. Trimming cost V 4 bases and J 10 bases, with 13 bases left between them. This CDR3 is CASSYSYRGAFF. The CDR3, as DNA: TGTGCCAGCAGTTATTCATACCGTGGAGCTTTCTTT.

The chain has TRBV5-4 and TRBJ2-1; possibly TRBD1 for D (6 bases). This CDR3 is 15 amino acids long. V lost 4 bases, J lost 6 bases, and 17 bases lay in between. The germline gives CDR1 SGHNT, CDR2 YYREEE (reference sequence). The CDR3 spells CASSPWDTGSNEQFF. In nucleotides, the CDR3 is TGTGCCAGCAGCCCATGGGACACAGGATCCAATGAGCAGTTCTTC.

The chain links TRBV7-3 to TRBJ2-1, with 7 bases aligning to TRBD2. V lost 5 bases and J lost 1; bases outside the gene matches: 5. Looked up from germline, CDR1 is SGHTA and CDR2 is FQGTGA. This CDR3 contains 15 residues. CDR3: CASSPRLASYNEQFF. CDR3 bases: TGTGCCAGCAGCCCCCGACTAGCATCCTACAATGAGCAGTTCTTC.

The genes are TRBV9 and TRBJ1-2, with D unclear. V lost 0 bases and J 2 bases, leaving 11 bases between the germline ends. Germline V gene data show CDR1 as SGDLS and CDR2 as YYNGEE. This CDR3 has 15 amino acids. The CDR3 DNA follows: TGTGCCAGCAGCGTAGCTCCCGGGCAGAACTATGGCTACACCTTC. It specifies CASSVAPGQNYGYTF.

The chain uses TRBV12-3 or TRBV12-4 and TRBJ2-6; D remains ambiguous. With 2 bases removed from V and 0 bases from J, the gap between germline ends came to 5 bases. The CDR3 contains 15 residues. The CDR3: CASSLSGSGANVLTF. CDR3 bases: TGTGCCAGCAGTTTATCGGGCTCTGGGGCCAACGTCCTGACTTTC.

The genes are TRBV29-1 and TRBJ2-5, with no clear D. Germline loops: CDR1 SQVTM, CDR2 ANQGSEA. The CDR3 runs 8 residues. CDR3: CTTETQYF. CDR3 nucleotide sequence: TGCACGACAGAGACCCAGTACTTC.

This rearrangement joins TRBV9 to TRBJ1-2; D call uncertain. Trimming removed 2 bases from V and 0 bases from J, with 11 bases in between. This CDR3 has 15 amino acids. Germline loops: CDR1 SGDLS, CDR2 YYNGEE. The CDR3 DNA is TGTGCCAGCAGCGTGATGGATTTAGCTAACTATGGCTACACCTTC. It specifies CASSVMDLANYGYTF.

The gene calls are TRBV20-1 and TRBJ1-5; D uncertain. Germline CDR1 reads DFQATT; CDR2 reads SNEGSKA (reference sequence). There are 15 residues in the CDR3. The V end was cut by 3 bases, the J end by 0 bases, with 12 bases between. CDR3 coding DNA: TGCAGTGCTAGGCAAGGTTCAGGTAGCAATCAGCCCCAGCATTTT. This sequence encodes CSARQGSGSNQPQHF.

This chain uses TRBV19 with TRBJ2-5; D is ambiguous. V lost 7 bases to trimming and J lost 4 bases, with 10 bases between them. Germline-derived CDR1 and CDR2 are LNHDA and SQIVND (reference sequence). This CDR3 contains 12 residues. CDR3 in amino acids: CASMSVGETQYF. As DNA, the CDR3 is TGTGCCAGTATGAGCGTGGGAGAGACCCAGTACTTC. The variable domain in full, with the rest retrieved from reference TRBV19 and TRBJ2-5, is DGGITQSPKYLFRKEGQNVTLSCEQNLNHDAMYWYRQDPGQGLRLIYYSQIVNDFQKGDIAEGYSVSREKKESFPLTVTSAQKNPTAFYLCASMSVGETQYFGPGTRLLVL.

CDR3 DNA: TGTGCCAGCAGTTCCCCGCAGGCCTACAATGAGCAGTTCTTC. It is translated as CASSSPQAYNEQFF. J is TRBJ2-1 and V is TRBV6-2 or TRBV6-3; unclear D gene. Trimming stripped 4 bases from V and 2 bases from J, with 9 bases between. Germline CDR1 MNHEY, CDR2 SVGEGT. The CDR3 contains 14 residues.

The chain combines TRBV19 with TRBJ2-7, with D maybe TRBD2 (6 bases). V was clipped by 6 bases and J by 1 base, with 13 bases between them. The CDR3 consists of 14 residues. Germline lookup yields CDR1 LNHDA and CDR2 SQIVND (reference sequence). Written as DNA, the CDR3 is TGTGCCAGTAGATGGAGGGAAGGATCCTACGAGCAGTACTTC. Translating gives CASRWREGSYEQYF.

The CDR3 reads CASSPDRRTGGSYEQYF. The DNA for the CDR3 is TGTGCCAGCAGCCCAGACCGTAGGACAGGGGGCTCATACGAGCAGTACTTC. The V gene is TRBV3-1, the J gene TRBJ2-7; 11 bases line up with TRBD1. After removal of 4 bases from V and 4 bases from J, the junction contained 12 bases not matched to a gene. Germline loops: CDR1 LGHDT, CDR2 YNNKEL (reference sequence). This CDR3 region has 17 residues.

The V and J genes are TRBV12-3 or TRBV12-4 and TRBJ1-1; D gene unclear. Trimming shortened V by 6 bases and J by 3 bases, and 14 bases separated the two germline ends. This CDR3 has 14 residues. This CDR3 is CASRPTDRHTEAFF. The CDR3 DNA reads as TGTGCCAGCAGGCCCACAGACCGCCACACTGAAGCTTTCTTT.

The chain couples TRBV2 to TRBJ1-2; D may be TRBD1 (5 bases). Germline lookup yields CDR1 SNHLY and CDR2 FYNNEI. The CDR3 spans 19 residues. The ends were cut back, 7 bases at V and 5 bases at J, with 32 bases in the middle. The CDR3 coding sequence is TGTGCCAGCAACTTAGTCTCCACAGGAGCAGAAGGCCGGGGATATGGCTACACCTTC. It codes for CASNLVSTGAEGRGYGYTF.

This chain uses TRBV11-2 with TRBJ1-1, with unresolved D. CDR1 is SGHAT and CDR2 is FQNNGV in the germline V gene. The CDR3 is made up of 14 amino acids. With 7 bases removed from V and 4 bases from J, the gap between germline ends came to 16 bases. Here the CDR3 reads CASIETHFGTEAFF. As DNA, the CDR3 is TGTGCCAGCATCGAAACCCATTTTGGCACTGAAGCTTTCTTT. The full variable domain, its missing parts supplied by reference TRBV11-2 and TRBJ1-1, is EAGVAQSPRYKIIEKRQSVAFWCNPISGHATLYWYQQILGQGPKLLIQFQNNGVVDDSQLPKDRFSAERLKGVDSTLKIQPAKLEDSAVYLCASIETHFGTEAFFGQGTRLTVV.

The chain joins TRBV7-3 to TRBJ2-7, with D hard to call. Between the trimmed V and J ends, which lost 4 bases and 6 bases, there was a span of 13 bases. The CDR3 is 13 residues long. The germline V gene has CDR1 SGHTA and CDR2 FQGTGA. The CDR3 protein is CASSSRLGSEQYF. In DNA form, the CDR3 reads TGTGCCAGCAGCTCCCGTTTAGGTTCCGAGCAGTACTTC.

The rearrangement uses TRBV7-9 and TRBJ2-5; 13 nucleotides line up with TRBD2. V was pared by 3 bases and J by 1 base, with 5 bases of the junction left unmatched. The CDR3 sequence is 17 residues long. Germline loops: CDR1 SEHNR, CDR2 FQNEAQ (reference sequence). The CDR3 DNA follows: TGTGCCAGCAGCTTGAGACGGACTAGCGGGGGCCAAGAGACCCAGTACTTC. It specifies CASSLRRTSGGQETQYF.

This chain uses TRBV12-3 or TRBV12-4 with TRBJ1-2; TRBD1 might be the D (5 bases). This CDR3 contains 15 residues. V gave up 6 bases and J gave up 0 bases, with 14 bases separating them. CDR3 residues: CASSLGHSANYGYTF. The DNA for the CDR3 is TGTGCCAGCAGCCTCGGACACTCAGCTAACTATGGCTACACCTTC.

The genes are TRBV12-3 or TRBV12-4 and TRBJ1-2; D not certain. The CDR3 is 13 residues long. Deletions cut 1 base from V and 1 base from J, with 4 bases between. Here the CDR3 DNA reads TGTGCCAGCAGTTTAGGAATTAACTATGGCTACACCTTC. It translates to CASSLGINYGYTF.

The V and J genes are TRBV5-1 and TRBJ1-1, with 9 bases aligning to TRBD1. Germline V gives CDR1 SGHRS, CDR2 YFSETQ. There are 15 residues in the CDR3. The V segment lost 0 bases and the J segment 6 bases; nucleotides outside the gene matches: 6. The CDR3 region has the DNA TGCGCCAGCAGCTTGGTTACAGGGGGCCCGGCTGAAGCTTTCTTT. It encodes CASSLVTGGPAEAFF.

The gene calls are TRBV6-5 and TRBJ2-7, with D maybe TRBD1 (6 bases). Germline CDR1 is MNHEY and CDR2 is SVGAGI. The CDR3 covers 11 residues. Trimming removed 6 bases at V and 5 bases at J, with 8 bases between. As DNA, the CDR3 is TGTGCCAGCAGCCAGGGGAACGAGCAGTACTTC. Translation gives CASSQGNEQYF.

The chain's CDR3 is CSVEPWNSYGYTF. Here the CDR3 DNA reads TGCAGCGTTGAACCCTGGAATAGCTATGGCTACACCTTC. The chain carries TRBV29-1 and TRBJ1-2; D gene unclear. The germline V gene has CDR1 SQVTM and CDR2 ANQGSEA. The CDR3 has 13 amino acids. Trimming cost V 2 bases and J 4 bases, with 11 bases left between them.

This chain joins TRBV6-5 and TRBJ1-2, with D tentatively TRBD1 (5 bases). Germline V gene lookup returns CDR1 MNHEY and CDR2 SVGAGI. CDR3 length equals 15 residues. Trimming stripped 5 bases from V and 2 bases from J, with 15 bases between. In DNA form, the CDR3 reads TGTGCCAGCAGTACCACGGCCAGGGCCAACTATGGCTACACCTTC. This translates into CASSTTARANYGYTF.